This T cell receptor beta chain emerged from a study of shared T cell receptors in the human thymus. The germline gives CDR1 SGHVT, CDR2 SQSDAQ. V was clipped by 1 base and J by 5 bases, with 15 bases between them. The CDR3 length is 15 residues. Assay used: immunoSEQ multiplex PCR; TCRdb lists only in-frame clones, some missing. Seen here are hundreds of thousands of clones, about 89% observed once, and the top ten hold roughly 0.0089%. This sample was also put to use in a study of human thymus T cells.

This chain links TRBV7-4 with TRBJ2-7; a weak D match, TRBD1 (7 bases). The sample comprised thymocytes. The source of this sequence is a boy younger than two with a congenital heart defect. The CDR3 bases are TGTGCCAGCAGCTTAGTCGGAGGGGGCGACCACGAGCAGTACTTC. This gives the protein CASSLVGGGDHEQYF.